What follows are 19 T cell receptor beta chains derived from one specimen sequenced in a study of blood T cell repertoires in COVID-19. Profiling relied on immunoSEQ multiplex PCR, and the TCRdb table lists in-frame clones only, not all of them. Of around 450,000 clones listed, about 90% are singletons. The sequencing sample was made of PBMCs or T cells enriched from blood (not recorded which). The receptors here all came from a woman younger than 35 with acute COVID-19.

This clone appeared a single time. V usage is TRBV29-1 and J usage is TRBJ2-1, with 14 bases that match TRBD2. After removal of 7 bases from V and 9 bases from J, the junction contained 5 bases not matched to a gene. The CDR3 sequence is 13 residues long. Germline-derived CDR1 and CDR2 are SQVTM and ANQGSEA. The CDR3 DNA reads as TGCAGCGCGCCCGGGACTAGCGGGAGTGAGCAGTTCTTC. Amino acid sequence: CSAPGTSGSEQFF.

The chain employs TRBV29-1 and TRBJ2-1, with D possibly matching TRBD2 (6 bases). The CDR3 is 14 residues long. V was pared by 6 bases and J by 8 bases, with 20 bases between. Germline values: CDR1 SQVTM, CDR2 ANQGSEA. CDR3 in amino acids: CSVSRGTKSDEQFF. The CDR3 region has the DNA TGCAGCGTGTCCCGGGGGACCAAAAGCGATGAGCAGTTCTTC.

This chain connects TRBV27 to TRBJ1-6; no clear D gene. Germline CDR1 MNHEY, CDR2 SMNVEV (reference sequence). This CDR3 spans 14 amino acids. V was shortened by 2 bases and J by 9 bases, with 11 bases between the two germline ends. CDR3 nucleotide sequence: TGTGCCAGCAGTTTAGGCAGTCGAGGTTCACCCCTCCACTTT. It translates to CASSLGSRGSPLHF.

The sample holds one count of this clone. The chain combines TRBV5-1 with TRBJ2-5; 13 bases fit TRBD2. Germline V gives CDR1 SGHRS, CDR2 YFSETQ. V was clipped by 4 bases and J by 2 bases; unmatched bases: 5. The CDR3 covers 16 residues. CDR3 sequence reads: CASSAGTSGVQETQYF. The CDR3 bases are TGCGCCAGCAGCGCTGGGACTAGCGGGGTGCAAGAGACCCAGTACTTC.

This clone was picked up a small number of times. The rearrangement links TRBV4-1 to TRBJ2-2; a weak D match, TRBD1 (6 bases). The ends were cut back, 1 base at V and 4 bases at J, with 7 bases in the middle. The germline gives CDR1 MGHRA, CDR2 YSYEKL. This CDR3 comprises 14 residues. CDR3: CASSQGTATGELFF. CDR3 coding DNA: TGCGCCAGCAGCCAAGGGACAGCCACCGGGGAGCTGTTTTTT.

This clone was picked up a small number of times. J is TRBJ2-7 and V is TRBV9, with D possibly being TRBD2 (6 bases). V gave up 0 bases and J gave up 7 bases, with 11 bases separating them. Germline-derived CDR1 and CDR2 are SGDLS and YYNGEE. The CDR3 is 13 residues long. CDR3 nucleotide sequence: TGTGCCAGCAGCGTAGAACTAGCTGGGGAGCAGTACTTC. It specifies CASSVELAGEQYF.

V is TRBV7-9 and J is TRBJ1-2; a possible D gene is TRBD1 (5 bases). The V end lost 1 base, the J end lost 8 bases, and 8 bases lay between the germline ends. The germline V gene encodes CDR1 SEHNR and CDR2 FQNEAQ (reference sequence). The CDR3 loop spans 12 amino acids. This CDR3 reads CASSLEAGGYTF. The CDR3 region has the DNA TGTGCCAGCAGCTTAGAGGCAGGGGGCTACACCTTC.

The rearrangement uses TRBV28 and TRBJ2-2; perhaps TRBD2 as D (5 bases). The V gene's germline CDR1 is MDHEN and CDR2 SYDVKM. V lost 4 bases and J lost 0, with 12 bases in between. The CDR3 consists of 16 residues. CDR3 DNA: TGTGCCAGCAGTTATCCGAGCGGAACGAACACCGGGGAGCTGTTTTTT. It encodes CASSYPSGTNTGELFF.

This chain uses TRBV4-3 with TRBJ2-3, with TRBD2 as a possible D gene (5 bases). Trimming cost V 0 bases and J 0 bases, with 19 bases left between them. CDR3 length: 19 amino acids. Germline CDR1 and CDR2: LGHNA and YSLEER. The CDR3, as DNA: TGCGCCAGCAGCCAAGATGGGCTAGCAGACTTCTCTAGCACAGATACGCAGTATTTT. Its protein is CASSQDGLADFSSTDTQYF.

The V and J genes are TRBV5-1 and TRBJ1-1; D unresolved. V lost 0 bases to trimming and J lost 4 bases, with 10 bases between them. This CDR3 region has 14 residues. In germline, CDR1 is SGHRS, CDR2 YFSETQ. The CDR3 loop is CASSLEWGVTEAFF. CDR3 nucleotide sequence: TGCGCCAGCAGCTTGGAGTGGGGAGTCACTGAAGCTTTCTTT.

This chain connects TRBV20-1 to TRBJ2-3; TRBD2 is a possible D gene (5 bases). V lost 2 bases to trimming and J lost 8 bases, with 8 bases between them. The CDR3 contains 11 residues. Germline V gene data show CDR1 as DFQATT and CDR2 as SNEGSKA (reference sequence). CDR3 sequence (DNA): TGCAGTGCTAGATTGGGGAGTACGCAGTATTTT. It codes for CSARLGSTQYF.

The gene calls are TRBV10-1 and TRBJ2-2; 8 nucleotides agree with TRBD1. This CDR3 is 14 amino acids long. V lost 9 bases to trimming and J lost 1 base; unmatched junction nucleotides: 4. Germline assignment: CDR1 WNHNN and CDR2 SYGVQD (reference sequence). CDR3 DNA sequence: TGCGCCAGTGGAGGGACAGGGAACACCGGGGAGCTGTTTTTT. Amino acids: CASGGTGNTGELFF.

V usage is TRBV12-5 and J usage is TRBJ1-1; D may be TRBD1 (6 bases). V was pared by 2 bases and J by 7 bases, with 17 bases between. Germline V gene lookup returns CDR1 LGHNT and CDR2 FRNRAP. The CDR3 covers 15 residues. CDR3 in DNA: TGTGCTAGTGGTTTGATCCTCAGGGGAATCCATGAAGCTTTCTTT. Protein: CASGLILRGIHEAFF.

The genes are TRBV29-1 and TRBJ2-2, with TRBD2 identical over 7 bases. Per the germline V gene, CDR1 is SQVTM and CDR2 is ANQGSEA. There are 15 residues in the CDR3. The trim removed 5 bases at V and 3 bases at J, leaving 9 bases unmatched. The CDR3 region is CSVSREEDYTGELFF. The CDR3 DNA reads TGCAGCGTTTCTCGGGAGGAAGACTACACCGGGGAGCTGTTTTTT.

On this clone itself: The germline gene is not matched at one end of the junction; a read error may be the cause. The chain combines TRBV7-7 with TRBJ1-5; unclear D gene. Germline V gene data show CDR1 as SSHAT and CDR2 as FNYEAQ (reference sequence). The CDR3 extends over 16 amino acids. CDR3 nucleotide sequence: TGTGCTAGCAGCTATAAAAATCCCGGGGATAATCAGCCCCAGCATTTT. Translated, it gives CASSYKNPGDNQPQHF.

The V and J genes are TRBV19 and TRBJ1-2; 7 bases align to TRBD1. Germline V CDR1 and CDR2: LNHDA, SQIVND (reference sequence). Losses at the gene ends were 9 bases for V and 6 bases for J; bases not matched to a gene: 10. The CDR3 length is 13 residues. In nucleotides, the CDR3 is TGTGCCAGCTGCGGACAGGTCTTTCATGGCTACACCTTC. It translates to CASCGQVFHGYTF.

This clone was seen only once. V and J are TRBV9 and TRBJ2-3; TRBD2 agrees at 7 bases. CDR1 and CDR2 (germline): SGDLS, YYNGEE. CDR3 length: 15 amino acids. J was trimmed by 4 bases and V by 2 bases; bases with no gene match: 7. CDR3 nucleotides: TGTGCCAGCAGCGTGGGCGGGAGAGGGTCAGATACGCAGTATTTT. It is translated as CASSVGGRGSDTQYF.

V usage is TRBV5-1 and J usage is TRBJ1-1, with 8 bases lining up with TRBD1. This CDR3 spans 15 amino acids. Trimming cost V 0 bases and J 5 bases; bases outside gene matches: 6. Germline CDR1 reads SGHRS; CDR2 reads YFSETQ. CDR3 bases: TGCGCCAGCAGCTTGGGAGCACAGGGGGAGACTGAAGCTTTCTTT. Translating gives CASSLGAQGETEAFF.

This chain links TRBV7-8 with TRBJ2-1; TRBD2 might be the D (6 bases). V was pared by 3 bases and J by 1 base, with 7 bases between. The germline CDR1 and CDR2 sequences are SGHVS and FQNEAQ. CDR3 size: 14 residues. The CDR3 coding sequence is TGTGCCAGCAGCTTCGGGACTTCCTACAATGAGCAGTTCTTC. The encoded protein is CASSFGTSYNEQFF.